Given below is one T cell receptor (beta chain) in context. Germline values: CDR1 MDHEN, CDR2 SYDVKM. The CDR3 sequence is 16 residues long. The germline V and J ends were trimmed by 3 bases and 2 bases, with 17 bases remaining between them. The entry originates in a study of shared clonotypes between healthy human individuals. Sequenced by immunoSEQ multiplex PCR; TCRdb stores in-frame clones only, minus some. The sample has approximately 2.3 million clones, approximately 93% seen once. The sample taken for sequencing was naive CD4+ T cells from PBMCs. Noted subset: CD45RA+ positively selected. This receptor was taken from a man in his late teens or twenties in good health. Some clones in this sample may be carry-over from other donors' samples. This sequence joins TRBV28 and TRBJ2-7, with a possible D match to TRBD1 (6 bases). CDR3 loop: CASSFNPAGTTYEQYF. CDR3 sequence (DNA): TGTGCCAGCAGTTTTAACCCTGCCGGGACAACCTACGAGCAGTACTTC.